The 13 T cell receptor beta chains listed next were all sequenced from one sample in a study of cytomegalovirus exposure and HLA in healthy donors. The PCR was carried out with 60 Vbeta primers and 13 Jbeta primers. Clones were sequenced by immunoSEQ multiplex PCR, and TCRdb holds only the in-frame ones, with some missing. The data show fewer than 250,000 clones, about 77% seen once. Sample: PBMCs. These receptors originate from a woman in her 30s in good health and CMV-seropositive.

The CDR3 DNA is TGTGCCAGCAGCCCCGACAGGAGCTCCTACGAGCAGTACTTC. Encoded protein: CASSPDRSSYEQYF. The chain carries TRBV7-2 and TRBJ2-7; the D gene is possibly TRBD1 (6 bases). V was pared by 5 bases and J by 0 bases, with 11 bases between. The CDR3 sequence is 14 residues long. From germline, CDR1 is SGHTA and CDR2 FQGNSA.

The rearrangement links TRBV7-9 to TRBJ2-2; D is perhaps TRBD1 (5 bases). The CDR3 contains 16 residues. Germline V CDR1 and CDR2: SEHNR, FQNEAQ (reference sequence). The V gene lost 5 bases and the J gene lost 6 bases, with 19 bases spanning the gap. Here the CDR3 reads CASSEHSTVLAGELFF. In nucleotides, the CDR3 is TGTGCCAGCAGCGAACACTCGACAGTTCTGGCCGGGGAGCTGTTTTTT.

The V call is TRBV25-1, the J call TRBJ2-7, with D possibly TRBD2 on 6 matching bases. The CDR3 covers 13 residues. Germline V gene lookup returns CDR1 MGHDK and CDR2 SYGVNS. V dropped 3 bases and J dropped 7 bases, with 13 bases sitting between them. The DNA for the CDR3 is TGTGCCAGCAGTGACTTTCTCCGGGGGGAGCAGTACTTC. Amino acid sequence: CASSDFLRGEQYF.

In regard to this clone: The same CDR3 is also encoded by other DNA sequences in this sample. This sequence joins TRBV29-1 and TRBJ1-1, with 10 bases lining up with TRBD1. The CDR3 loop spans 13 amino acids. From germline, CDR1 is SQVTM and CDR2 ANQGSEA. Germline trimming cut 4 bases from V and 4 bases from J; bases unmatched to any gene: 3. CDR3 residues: CSVGTGGSTEAFF. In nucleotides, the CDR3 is TGCAGCGTTGGGACAGGGGGAAGCACTGAAGCTTTCTTT.

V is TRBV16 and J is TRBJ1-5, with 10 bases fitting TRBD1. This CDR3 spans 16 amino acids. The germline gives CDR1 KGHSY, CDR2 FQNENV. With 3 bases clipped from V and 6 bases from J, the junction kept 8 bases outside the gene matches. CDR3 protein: CASSQGDRGNTQPQHF. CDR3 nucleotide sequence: TGTGCCAGCAGCCAGGGGGACAGGGGAAATACTCAGCCCCAGCATTTT.

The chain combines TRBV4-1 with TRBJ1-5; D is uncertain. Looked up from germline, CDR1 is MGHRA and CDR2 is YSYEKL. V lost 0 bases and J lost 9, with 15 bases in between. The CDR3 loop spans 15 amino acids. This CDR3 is CASSQDPGVLRPQHF. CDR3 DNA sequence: TGCGCCAGCAGCCAAGATCCGGGTGTTTTAAGGCCCCAGCATTTT.

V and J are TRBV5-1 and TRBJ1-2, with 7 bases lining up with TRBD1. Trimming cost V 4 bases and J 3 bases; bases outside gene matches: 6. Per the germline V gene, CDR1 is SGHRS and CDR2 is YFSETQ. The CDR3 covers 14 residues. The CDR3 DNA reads TGCGCCAGCAGCACACTACAGGGGCACTATGGCTACACCTTC. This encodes CASSTLQGHYGYTF.

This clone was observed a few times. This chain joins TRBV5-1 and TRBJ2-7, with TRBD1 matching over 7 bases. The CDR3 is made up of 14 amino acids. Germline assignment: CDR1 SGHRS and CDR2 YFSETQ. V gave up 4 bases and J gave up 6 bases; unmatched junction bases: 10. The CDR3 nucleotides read TGCGCCAGCAGCCCGGGCCTTCCAGGGGGCGAGCAGTACTTC. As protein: CASSPGLPGGEQYF.

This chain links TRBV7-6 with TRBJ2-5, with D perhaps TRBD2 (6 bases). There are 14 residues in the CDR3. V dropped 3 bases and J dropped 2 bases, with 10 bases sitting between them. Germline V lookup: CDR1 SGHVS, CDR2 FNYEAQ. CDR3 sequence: CASSFAGLQETQYF. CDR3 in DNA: TGTGCCAGCAGCTTCGCGGGGTTACAAGAGACCCAGTACTTC.

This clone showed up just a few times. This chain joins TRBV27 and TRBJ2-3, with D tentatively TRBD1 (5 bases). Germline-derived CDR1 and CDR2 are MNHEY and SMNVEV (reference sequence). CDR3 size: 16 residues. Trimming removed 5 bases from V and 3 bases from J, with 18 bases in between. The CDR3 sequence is CASSPTQGVITDTQYF. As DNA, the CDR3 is TGTGCCAGCAGTCCAACCCAGGGTGTCATAACAGATACGCAGTATTTT.

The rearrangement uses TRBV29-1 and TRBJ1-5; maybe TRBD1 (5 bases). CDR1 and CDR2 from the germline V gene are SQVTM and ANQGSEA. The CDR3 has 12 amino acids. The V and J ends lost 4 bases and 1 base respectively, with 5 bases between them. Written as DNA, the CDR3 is TGCAGCGTTGCAGGGAGCAATCAGCCCCAGCATTTT. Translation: CSVAGSNQPQHF.

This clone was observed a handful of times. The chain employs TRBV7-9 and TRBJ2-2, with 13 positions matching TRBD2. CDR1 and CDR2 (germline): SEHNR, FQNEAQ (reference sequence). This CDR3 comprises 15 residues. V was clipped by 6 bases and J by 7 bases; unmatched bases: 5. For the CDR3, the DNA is TGTGCCAGCAGAGGACTAGCGGGAGTCGTCGGGGAGCTGTTTTTT. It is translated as CASRGLAGVVGELFF.

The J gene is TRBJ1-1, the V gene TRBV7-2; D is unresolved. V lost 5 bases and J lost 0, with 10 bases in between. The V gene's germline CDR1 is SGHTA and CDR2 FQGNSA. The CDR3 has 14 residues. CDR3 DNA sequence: TGTGCCAGCAGCCACGCGCGGATGAACACTGAAGCTTTCTTT. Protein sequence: CASSHARMNTEAFF.